Listed here are 3 T cell receptor beta chains from one sample, sequenced in a study of PD-1 blockade in classical Hodgkin lymphoma. TCRdb's table, derived via immunoSEQ multiplex PCR, lists solely in-frame clones and lacks some. The data show some 64,000 clones, roughly nine tenths seen once. Every patient relapsed after autologous stem cell transplantation, and brentuximab vedotin exposure varied. The source was peripheral blood mononuclear cells (PBMCs), collected at baseline. These receptor sequences come from a human donor with classical Hodgkin lymphoma.

The chain carries TRBV13 and TRBJ1-6; D is undetermined. Germline CDR1 and CDR2: PRHDT and FYEKMQ (reference sequence). The CDR3 is 13 amino acids. V shed 2 bases and J shed 7 bases, with 6 bases lying between them. In nucleotides, the CDR3 is TGTGCCAGCAGCTTACCGGGAAATTCACCCCTCCACTTT. Protein product: CASSLPGNSPLHF.

V gene TRBV18 combines with J gene TRBJ2-7, with TRBD1 matching over 10 bases. Germline V gene lookup returns CDR1 KGHSH and CDR2 LQKENI. Trimming at V came to 1 base and at J to 5 bases, leaving 5 bases not matched to a gene. The CDR3 totals 15 residues. CDR3 bases: TGTGCCAGCTCACCACTTGGGACAGGGGCCAACGAGCAGTACTTC. As protein: CASSPLGTGANEQYF.

This clone was seen a handful of times. J is TRBJ2-5 and V is TRBV28; D may correspond to TRBD1 or TRBD2 (6 bases each). Trimming cost V 3 bases and J 2 bases, with 13 bases left between them. Germline assignment: CDR1 MDHEN and CDR2 SYDVKM. The CDR3 is 15 residues long. The DNA for the CDR3 is TGTGCCAGCAGTTTCACGGGGGCCCTTCAAGAGACCCAGTACTTC. It codes for CASSFTGALQETQYF. The full variable domain, rest sourced from reference TRBV28 and TRBJ2-5, is DVKVTQSSRYLVKRTGEKVFLECVQDMDHENMFWYRQDPGLGLRLIYFSYDVKMKEKGDIPEGYSVSREKKERFSLILESASTNQTSMYLCASSFTGALQETQYFGPGTRLLVL.